Listed here are 21 T cell receptor beta chains from one sample, sequenced in a study of human T cells and chemical hapten exposure. TCRdb re-called the RACE reads through MiXCR, storing one row per CDR3 protein. The table has 80,000 to 100,000 distinct CDR3 sequences, over 8% seen once; the top ten hold about 3.1%. The sample's time point: healthy volunteer bleed at 2 weeks. Unfractionated whole blood yielded total RNA. Sequencing was done on a sample of whole blood. All receptors come from a female donor in good health. Some clones in this sample may be carry-over from other donors' samples.

V usage is TRBV5-1 and J usage is TRBJ2-7, with 7 bases that match TRBD2. Germline V gene lookup returns CDR1 SGHRS and CDR2 YFSETQ. Trimming at V came to 2 bases and at J to 7 bases, leaving 6 bases not matched to a gene. This CDR3 spans 13 amino acids. The CDR3 is CASSFTGAGEQYF. Here the CDR3 DNA reads TGCGCCAGCAGCTTCACGGGAGCGGGGGAGCAGTACTTC.

DNA of the CDR3: TGTGCCAGCAGTTCAAACAGGGGCTGGACTGAAGCTTTCTTT. This translates into CASSSNRGWTEAFF. The J gene is TRBJ1-1, the V gene TRBV11-2, with 7 bases aligning to TRBD1. The CDR3 spans 14 residues. Germline V gives CDR1 SGHAT, CDR2 FQNNGV. The J segment lost 5 bases and the V segment lost 6 bases, leaving 9 bases of the junction unmatched. The entire variable domain, with the rest obtained from reference TRBV11-2 and TRBJ1-1, is as follows: EAGVAQSPRYKIIEKRQSVAFWCNPISGHATLYWYQQILGQGPKLLIQFQNNGVVDDSQLPKDRFSAERLKGVDSTLKIQPAKLEDSAVYLCASSSNRGWTEAFFGQGTRLTVV.

This clonotype was picked up many times. This chain links TRBV28 with TRBJ2-7; 7 positions match TRBD1. J gave up 0 bases and V 10 bases, and 12 bases lay outside the gene matches. CDR1 and CDR2 (germline): MDHEN, SYDVKM. This CDR3 spans 15 amino acids. CDR3 nucleotide sequence: TGTGCCACCTCTTCCGGGACAGCAAGCTCCTACGAGCAGTACTTC. It yields the protein CATSSGTASSYEQYF.

In this sample, this clonotype turned up a few times. The chain has TRBV5-1 and TRBJ2-1; TRBD1 aligns across 8 bases. Per germline, CDR1 SGHRS and CDR2 YFSETQ. The J segment lost 5 bases and the V segment lost 0 bases, leaving 10 bases of the junction unmatched. The CDR3 is made up of 17 amino acids. Here the CDR3 DNA reads TGCGCCAGCAGCTTGGTCCTCCCGGGACAGGAACACAATGAGCAGTTCTTC. Translating it yields CASSLVLPGQEHNEQFF.

The genes are TRBV4-2 and TRBJ1-6; 9 bases agree with TRBD1. Germline V gives CDR1 LGHNA, CDR2 YNFKEQ. The CDR3 has 15 amino acids. The trim removed 4 bases at V and 4 bases at J, leaving 2 bases unmatched. CDR3 in DNA: TGTGCCAGCAGCCCGGGACAGGGATATAATTCACCCCTCCACTTT. The encoded protein is CASSPGQGYNSPLHF.

There are many counts of this clonotype. The J gene is TRBJ2-5, the V gene TRBV7-2, with D uncertain. The germline V gene has CDR1 SGHTA and CDR2 FQGNSA. V lost 4 bases and J lost 2, with 8 bases in between. There are 13 residues in the CDR3. CDR3 protein: CASSSPYQETQYF. In DNA form, the CDR3 reads TGTGCCAGCAGCTCCCCGTATCAAGAGACCCAGTACTTC.

This clonotype was observed at least ten times. The rearrangement joins TRBV2 to TRBJ2-2; D is possibly TRBD1 or TRBD2 (5 bases each). CDR1 is SNHLY, CDR2 FYNNEI, per germline. The CDR3 contains 16 residues. V was shortened by 7 bases and J by 2 bases, with 17 bases between the two germline ends. The chain's CDR3 is CASTRPGTRNTGELFF. Written as DNA, the CDR3 is TGTGCCAGCACCCGACCCGGGACCAGAAACACCGGGGAGCTGTTTTTT.

The chain recombines TRBV24-1 with TRBJ2-3; 10 bases fit TRBD2. This CDR3 is 15 amino acids long. Germline CDR1 is KGHDR and CDR2 is SFDVKD. The V gene end was trimmed by 5 bases and the J gene end by 2 bases; junction bases not matched to a gene: 3. The CDR3 sequence is CATSGGTSDTDTQYF. The CDR3 DNA is TGTGCCACCAGTGGAGGGACTAGCGACACAGATACGCAGTATTTT.

Note on this clonotype: A much larger clone lies a single base off, so this may be a read error. This chain links TRBV20-1 with TRBJ1-1; the match to TRBD1 covers 7 bases. The ends lost 7 bases at V and 2 bases at J; junction bases unmatched: 13. Per the germline V gene, CDR1 is DFQATT and CDR2 is SNEGSKA (reference sequence). The CDR3 is 15 residues long. The CDR3 nucleotides are TGCAGTGATAGTTTGGGGGACAGAAAAAACACTGAAGCTTTCTTT. This translates into CSDSLGDRKNTEAFF.

This clonotype has only a few counts. The J gene is TRBJ2-1, the V gene TRBV29-1, with TRBD1 matching 7 bases. There are 13 residues in the CDR3. CDR1 SQVTM and CDR2 ANQGSEA come from the germline V gene. V lost 7 bases, J lost 2 bases, and 5 bases stayed unmatched. CDR3 DNA: TGCAGCGCCCAGACAGGGACCTACAATGAGCAGTTCTTC. It encodes CSAQTGTYNEQFF.

This chain connects TRBV5-1 to TRBJ2-3, with 7 bases lining up with TRBD2. The CDR3 is 16 amino acids. CDR1 is SGHRS, CDR2 YFSETQ, per germline. J lost 4 bases, V lost 4 bases, and 12 bases had no gene match. CDR3 region: CASSPTTSWTPDTQYF. Here the CDR3 DNA reads TGCGCCAGCAGCCCTACGACTAGCTGGACCCCAGATACGCAGTATTTT.

This clonotype was detected a few times. V usage is TRBV29-1 and J usage is TRBJ2-3; maybe TRBD2 (5 bases). The CDR3 is made up of 12 amino acids. V was trimmed by 7 bases and J by 3 bases, leaving 11 bases between them. Germline V gene data show CDR1 as SQVTM and CDR2 as ANQGSEA. The CDR3 is CSAYRGTDTQYF. The CDR3 DNA follows: TGCAGCGCCTACCGAGGGACAGATACGCAGTATTTT.

J is TRBJ2-3 and V is TRBV5-4; 11 bases match TRBD2. Germline assignment: CDR1 SGHNT and CDR2 YYREEE (reference sequence). V shed 1 base, J shed 4 bases, and the junction held 5 bases outside the gene matches. The CDR3 is made up of 16 amino acids. The CDR3 region has the DNA TGTGCCAGCAGCTTGACTATAGCGGGAGGGGCAGATACGCAGTATTTT. Its translation: CASSLTIAGGADTQYF.

The CDR3 reads CASSLGQGRTEAFF. The CDR3 bases are TGCGCCAGCAGCCTGGGACAGGGGCGCACTGAAGCTTTCTTT. The V call is TRBV5-1, the J call TRBJ1-1; 10 bases align to TRBD1. Germline loops: CDR1 SGHRS, CDR2 YFSETQ. This CDR3 is built from 14 residues. With V trimmed by 4 bases and J by 4 bases, 4 bases remained unmatched.

The chain combines TRBV29-1 with TRBJ1-1; D uncertain. The germline V gene has CDR1 SQVTM and CDR2 ANQGSEA. With 7 bases removed from V and 1 base from J, the gap between germline ends came to 10 bases. The CDR3 has 12 residues. CDR3 coding DNA: TGCAGCGCCCTGACCGAGAACACTGAAGCTTTCTTT. It translates to CSALTENTEAFF.

This chain links TRBV12-5 with TRBJ2-4; D is perhaps TRBD1 (7 bases). V was clipped by 4 bases and J by 3 bases, with 16 bases between them. The CDR3 runs to 16 residues. CDR1 is LGHNT and CDR2 is FRNRAP in the germline V gene. CDR3 amino acids: CASGSRRGEVKNIQYF. CDR3 bases: TGTGCTAGTGGTTCCCGCAGGGGGGAGGTCAAAAACATTCAGTACTTC. The variable domain in full, with the rest retrieved from reference TRBV12-5 and TRBJ2-4, is DARVTQTPRHKVTEMGQEVTMRCQPILGHNTVFWYRQTMMQGLELLAYFRNRAPLDDSGMPKDRFSAEMPDATLATLKIQPSEPRDSAVYFCASGSRRGEVKNIQYFGAGTRLSVL.

This chain links TRBV2 with TRBJ2-5; TRBD2 matches at 13 bases. This CDR3 comprises 18 residues. V was pared by 7 bases and J by 0 bases, with 11 bases of the junction left unmatched. CDR1 and CDR2 (germline): SNHLY, FYNNEI. The DNA for the CDR3 is TGTGCCAGCACAACCGGGACTAGCGGGGCCGGGTACCAAGAGACCCAGTACTTC. Residues: CASTTGTSGAGYQETQYF.

This clonotype has ten or more counts. The rearrangement joins TRBV5-6 to TRBJ2-6, with 13 bases identical to TRBD2. The CDR3 is 18 amino acids. CDR1 SGHDT and CDR2 YYEEEE come from the germline V gene. With 2 bases clipped from V and 2 bases from J, the junction kept 4 bases outside the gene matches. The CDR3 region is CASSFSTSGRTGANVLTF. Here the CDR3 DNA reads TGTGCCAGCAGCTTTTCGACTAGCGGGAGGACTGGGGCCAACGTCCTGACTTTC.

This clonotype occurred a few times. This rearrangement joins TRBV20-1 to TRBJ1-5, with a possible D match to TRBD1 (6 bases). V was pared by 2 bases and J by 4 bases, with 15 bases between. CDR1 DFQATT and CDR2 SNEGSKA come from the germline V gene (reference sequence). CDR3 length: 15 amino acids. DNA for the CDR3: TGCAGTGCTAGACCCCCAGGGGCCTATAATCAGCCCCAGCATTTT. As protein: CSARPPGAYNQPQHF.

This chain joins TRBV6-2 or TRBV6-3 and TRBJ2-5; the D gene is possibly TRBD2 (5 bases). V lost 8 bases to trimming and J lost 3 bases, with 10 bases between them. Germline V gene lookup returns CDR1 MNHEY and CDR2 SVGEGT. This CDR3 comprises 12 residues. This CDR3 is CASGSREETQYF. The CDR3 coding sequence is TGTGCCAGCGGGAGCCGTGAAGAGACCCAGTACTTC.

The chain has TRBV5-6 and TRBJ1-4; D gene ambiguous. The CDR3 covers 15 residues. Germline V gene sequence: CDR1 SGHDT, CDR2 YYEEEE. Trimming removed 4 bases at V and 3 bases at J, with 13 bases between. The DNA for the CDR3 is TGTGCCAGCAGCCCCCTCGGAGGGTCTAATGAAAAACTGTTTTTT. It translates to CASSPLGGSNEKLFF. Full variable domain (missing parts from reference TRBV5-6 and TRBJ1-4): DAGVTQSPTHLIKTRGQQVTLRCSPKSGHDTVSWYQQALGQGPQFIFQYYEEEERQRGNFPDRFSGHQFPNYSSELNVNALLLGDSALYLCASSPLGGSNEKLFFGSGTQLSVL.